The 23 T cell receptor beta chains below all came from one sample that was sequenced in a study of control samples from healthy donors and cancer patients. Sequencing was performed with immunoSEQ multiplex PCR; in TCRdb, only in-frame clones are kept and a portion is missing. The sample yields about 60,000 clones, roughly 87% seen once. Source material: blood. These receptor sequences come from a man aged 45 to 65 in good health.

This rearrangement joins TRBV27 to TRBJ2-6, with TRBD1 matching 7 bases. This CDR3 is built from 18 residues. Germline CDR1 and CDR2: MNHEY and SMNVEV (reference sequence). The trim removed 8 bases at V and 1 base at J, leaving 14 bases unmatched. CDR3 nucleotide sequence: TGTGCCAGCGGCCAACAGGGGCCCGCCGGATCTGGGGCCAACGTCCTGACTTTC. It specifies CASGQQGPAGSGANVLTF.

The rearrangement joins TRBV29-1 to TRBJ1-2, with D possibly being TRBD1 (6 bases). This CDR3 has 13 residues. Trimming removed 4 bases from V and 2 bases from J, with 11 bases in between. Germline loops: CDR1 SQVTM, CDR2 ANQGSEA. The chain's CDR3 is CSVGPGQNYGYTF. The CDR3 DNA follows: TGCAGCGTTGGTCCCGGACAGAACTATGGCTACACCTTC.

The rearrangement links TRBV18 to TRBJ2-1, with 8 bases that match TRBD1. J lost 4 bases, V lost 0 bases, and 8 bases had no gene match. Germline CDR1 KGHSH, CDR2 LQKENI. The CDR3 length is 17 residues. The CDR3 DNA is TGTGCCAGCTCACCACCGTACGGGACAGGAGATTACAATGAGCAGTTCTTC. This sequence encodes CASSPPYGTGDYNEQFF.

This chain links TRBV18 with TRBJ1-5, with 8 positions matching TRBD1. CDR1 KGHSH and CDR2 LQKENI come from the germline V gene. The junction had 1 base not matched to a gene; V was cut back by 3 bases and J by 0 bases. The length of the CDR3 is 15 residues. The CDR3 coding sequence is TGTGCCAGCTCACCCGGGACAGGTAGCAATCAGCCCCAGCATTTT. Its protein product is CASSPGTGSNQPQHF.

The V call is TRBV4-1, the J call TRBJ1-2, with no clear D. V was shortened by 2 bases and J by 6 bases, with 22 bases between the two germline ends. Germline lookup yields CDR1 MGHRA and CDR2 YSYEKL. The CDR3 runs 17 residues. CDR3 region: CASSQSQAKALVDGYTF. The DNA for the CDR3 is TGCGCCAGCAGCCAAAGTCAGGCGAAGGCCTTGGTGGATGGCTACACCTTC.

V usage is TRBV6-5 and J usage is TRBJ2-7; D unclear. CDR3 length: 16 amino acids. The ends were cut back, 2 bases at V and 3 bases at J, with 17 bases in the middle. Germline V gene lookup returns CDR1 MNHEY and CDR2 SVGAGI. CDR3 in DNA: TGTGCCAGCAGTTACATGGGTGGAGTTGGGGTCTACGAGCAGTACTTC. It encodes CASSYMGGVGVYEQYF.

The chain combines TRBV27 with TRBJ1-5; D call uncertain. Per germline, CDR1 MNHEY and CDR2 SMNVEV (reference sequence). The CDR3 consists of 16 residues. V lost 1 base and J 3 bases, leaving 13 bases between the germline ends. The CDR3 reads CASSLLGYGNNQPQHF. The CDR3 coding sequence is TGTGCCAGCAGTTTATTAGGGTACGGAAACAATCAGCCCCAGCATTTT.

V usage is TRBV19 and J usage is TRBJ1-2, with D unresolved. CDR3 length equals 14 residues. Germline lookup yields CDR1 LNHDA and CDR2 SQIVND (reference sequence). Trimming removed 10 bases at V and 4 bases at J, with 19 bases between. Here the CDR3 DNA reads TGTGCCACCAAACAGATGATTGGAGGCTATGGCTACACCTTC. It specifies CATKQMIGGYGYTF.

The V gene is TRBV6-5, the J gene TRBJ2-1; 10 nucleotides match TRBD1. The CDR3 is made up of 14 amino acids. CDR1 and CDR2 (germline): MNHEY, SVGAGI. With V trimmed by 2 bases and J by 8 bases, 3 bases remained unmatched. The CDR3 is CASSYGTGVYEQFF. The CDR3 DNA reads as TGTGCCAGCAGTTACGGGACAGGGGTCTATGAGCAGTTCTTC.

About this clone: Its ends do not fully match the called genes, so a read error is possible. The chain couples TRBV7-9 to TRBJ1-1; D gene unclear. Per the germline V gene, CDR1 is SEHNR and CDR2 is FQNEAQ (reference sequence). The CDR3 runs to 14 residues. CDR3 sequence: CASSSREIGPETFF. DNA of the CDR3: TGTGCCAGCAGCTCCCGGGAGATCGGCCCTGAAACTTTCTTT.

The rearrangement joins TRBV27 to TRBJ2-1; 14 bases match TRBD2. The ends lost 5 bases at V and 10 bases at J; junction bases unmatched: 13. Looked up from germline, CDR1 is MNHEY and CDR2 is SMNVEV (reference sequence). The CDR3 totals 17 residues. CDR3 nucleotide sequence: TGTGCCAGCAGTCTCGGTACCGGGACTAGCGGGAGATTGGAGCAGTTCTTC. It specifies CASSLGTGTSGRLEQFF.

CDR3: CASSIGTSGRAVQFF. CDR3 coding DNA: TGTGCCAGTAGTATTGGGACTAGCGGGAGGGCCGTGCAGTTCTTC. The gene calls are TRBV19 and TRBJ2-1; 16 bases are shared with TRBD2. Germline loops: CDR1 LNHDA, CDR2 SQIVND (reference sequence). There are 15 residues in the CDR3. Trimming took 3 bases from V and 12 from J; bases not matched to a gene: 5.

The chain uses TRBV29-1 and TRBJ1-6, with D tentatively TRBD1 (5 bases). The CDR3 loop spans 13 amino acids. V shed 7 bases and J shed 2 bases, with 9 bases lying between them. Germline assignment: CDR1 SQVTM and CDR2 ANQGSEA. The CDR3 protein is CSARQTYNSPLHF. CDR3 nucleotides: TGCAGCGCCCGACAGACCTATAATTCACCCCTCCACTTT. Full variable domain (outside the CDR3, taken from reference TRBV29-1 and TRBJ1-6): SAVISQKPSRDICQRGTSLTIQCQVDSQVTMMFWYRQQPGQSLTLIATANQGSEATYESGFVIDKFPISRPNLTFSTLTVSNMSPEDSSIYLCSARQTYNSPLHFGNGTRLTVT.

The CDR3 reads CASSLTSGSSYEQYF. DNA of the CDR3: TGTGCCAGCAGCTTGACTAGCGGGAGCTCCTACGAGCAGTACTTC. This chain links TRBV11-2 with TRBJ2-7; 12 nucleotides line up with TRBD2. J gave up 0 bases and V 3 bases, and 0 bases lay outside the gene matches. This CDR3 has 15 residues. The germline gives CDR1 SGHAT, CDR2 FQNNGV. Supplemented by reference TRBV11-2 and TRBJ2-7, the full variable domain reads EAGVAQSPRYKIIEKRQSVAFWCNPISGHATLYWYQQILGQGPKLLIQFQNNGVVDDSQLPKDRFSAERLKGVDSTLKIQPAKLEDSAVYLCASSLTSGSSYEQYFGPGTRLTVT.

The chain is built from TRBV12-3 or TRBV12-4 and TRBJ2-1; D is unresolved. V was pared by 6 bases and J by 6 bases, with 12 bases between. The CDR3 extends over 13 amino acids. The CDR3 sequence is CASSPSNSNEQFF. The CDR3 DNA sequence: TGTGCCAGCAGCCCGTCGAACAGCAATGAGCAGTTCTTC.

The chain is built from TRBV7-2 and TRBJ2-5, with 9 nucleotides matching TRBD2. V lost 1 base and J lost 6; bases outside the gene matches: 6. The germline CDR1 and CDR2 sequences are SGHTA and FQGNSA. The CDR3 covers 15 residues. For the CDR3, the DNA is TGTGCCAGCAGCTTAGGTTTGGCTAGCGGGAAGACCCAGTACTTC. Protein sequence: CASSLGLASGKTQYF. Based on the CDR3 plus reference TRBV7-2 and TRBJ2-5, the full variable domain is GAGVSQSPSNKVTEKGKDVELRCDPISGHTALYWYRQSLGQGLEFLIYFQGNSAPDKSGLPSDRFSAERTGGSVSTLTIQRTQQEDSAVYLCASSLGLASGKTQYFGPGTRLLVL.

The chain is built from TRBV7-2 and TRBJ1-5; TRBD1 might be the D (5 bases). The germline V and J ends were trimmed by 3 bases and 0 bases, with 18 bases remaining between them. The CDR3 consists of 18 residues. Germline CDR1 reads SGHTA; CDR2 reads FQGNSA. DNA of the CDR3: TGTGCCAGCAGCTTTACGGGGCCCTTGCTAAATAGCAATCAGCCCCAGCATTTT. This sequence encodes CASSFTGPLLNSNQPQHF.

This clone was recorded a few times. The genes are TRBV19 and TRBJ2-7, with TRBD2 matching 9 bases. CDR1 is LNHDA, CDR2 SQIVND, per germline (reference sequence). Trimming took 4 bases from V and 0 from J; bases not matched to a gene: 4. The CDR3 contains 15 residues. The CDR3 DNA sequence: TGTGCCAGTAGTAATAGCGGGAGAAGCTCCTACGAGCAGTACTTC. It encodes CASSNSGRSSYEQYF.

In its sample, this clone was seen a few times. The chain has TRBV11-2 and TRBJ2-7; maybe TRBD2 (5 bases). V shed 5 bases and J shed 1 base, with 15 bases lying between them. Germline CDR1 reads SGHAT; CDR2 reads FQNNGV. The CDR3 covers 15 residues. The CDR3 nucleotides are TGTGCCAGCAGCCCCACGGGGAAAGGTTCCTACGAGCAGTACTTC. This translates into CASSPTGKGSYEQYF.

V and J are TRBV6-5 and TRBJ2-2, with 11 bases identical to TRBD2. The CDR3 runs to 15 residues. The V and J ends lost 6 bases and 7 bases, in that order; junction bases with no gene match: 7. The germline gives CDR1 MNHEY, CDR2 SVGAGI. The CDR3 bases are TGTGCCAGCAGAGATCTAGCGGGAGGTAGCGGGGAGCTGTTTTTT. Translating gives CASRDLAGGSGELFF.

J is TRBJ1-1 and V is TRBV3-1 (or the pseudogene TRBV3-2); 8 nucleotides agree with TRBD1. The germline gives CDR1 LGHDT, CDR2 YNNKEL (reference sequence). This CDR3 is 14 amino acids long. Unmatched junction bases numbered 6, after V lost 3 bases and J lost 6 bases. The CDR3 DNA is TGTGCCAGCAGCCATCTCGGGACAGGCTCTGAAGCTTTCTTT. Translating it yields CASSHLGTGSEAFF.

This rearrangement joins TRBV6-6 to TRBJ2-7; a possible D gene is TRBD1 (6 bases). This CDR3 region has 14 residues. V dropped 2 bases and J dropped 3 bases, with 11 bases sitting between them. Germline values: CDR1 MNHNY, CDR2 SVGAGI (reference sequence). The CDR3 region is CASSYRTDNYEQYF. The CDR3 DNA is TGTGCCAGCAGTTACAGGACAGATAACTACGAGCAGTACTTC.

The chain recombines TRBV6-6 with TRBJ1-3, with 7 nucleotides matching TRBD1. Germline CDR1 reads MNHNY; CDR2 reads SVGAGI (reference sequence). J lost 5 bases, V lost 6 bases, and 7 bases had no gene match. This CDR3 has 14 residues. The CDR3 DNA sequence: TGTGCCAGCAGCCGGGACAGAGAAAGAAACACCATATATTTT. Residues: CASSRDRERNTIYF.